These 8 T cell receptor beta chains share one sample of origin, sequenced in a study of patients and donors after allogeneic stem cell transplantation. TCRdb used MiXCR to reprocess the RT-PCR reads, holding one entry per CDR3 protein. The table includes roughly 960,000 distinct CDR3 sequences, approximately 18% detected once. Sequencing used blood, either unsorted or a sorted T cell fraction (not recorded which). The receptors derive from a human donor who was either an allogeneic HSCT recipient or a stem cell or donor lymphocyte infusion donor (not recorded which). It is not recorded whose cells these are; they may come from a transplant donor.

Judged by abundance, this clonotype is medium-sized (0.01 to 0.1%). One junction end disagrees with the germline gene, perhaps due to a read error. The chain recombines TRBV7-9 with TRBJ2-3; D unresolved. This CDR3 has 11 amino acids. Germline V CDR1 and CDR2: SEHNR, FQNEAQ (reference sequence). CDR3 DNA: TGCGCCAGCAGCCAATCAGATACGCAGTATTTT. It encodes CASSQSDTQYF. The variable domain in full, with the rest retrieved from reference TRBV7-9 and TRBJ2-3, is DTGVSQNPRHKITKRGQNVTFRCDPISEHNRLYWYRQTLGQGPEFLTYFQNEAQLEKSRLLSDRFSAERPKGSFSTLEIQRTEQGDSAMYLCASSQSDTQYFGPGTRLTVL.

This clonotype was seen more than once but under ten times. The chain employs TRBV14 and TRBJ2-3, with D possibly matching TRBD2 (5 bases). Per germline, CDR1 SGHDN and CDR2 FVKESK. The CDR3 is 17 amino acids. Deletions cut 3 bases from V and 4 bases from J, with 20 bases between. This chain's CDR3 is CASSQRPHGLGADTQYF. CDR3 nucleotides: TGTGCCAGCAGCCAGCGACCACACGGACTCGGCGCAGATACGCAGTATTTT.

In DNA, the CDR3 is TGTGCCAGTAGTATAGATCTCGGGACGAACTACGAGCAGTACTTC. It specifies CASSIDLGTNYEQYF. The rearrangement joins TRBV19 to TRBJ2-7; perhaps D is TRBD1 or TRBD2 (5 bases each). This CDR3 spans 15 amino acids. Germline V gives CDR1 LNHDA, CDR2 SQIVND (reference sequence). V was pared by 0 bases and J by 3 bases, with 12 bases between.

This clonotype was picked up a small number of times. The chain employs TRBV2 and TRBJ1-5, with D uncertain. This CDR3 spans 14 amino acids. The germline gives CDR1 SNHLY, CDR2 FYNNEI. The V end lost 4 bases, the J end lost 3 bases, and 10 bases lay between the germline ends. This CDR3 reads CASSGEGPNQPQHF. The DNA of the CDR3 is TGTGCCAGCAGTGGTGAGGGTCCCAATCAGCCCCAGCATTTT.

A few counts support this clonotype. The J gene is TRBJ2-5, the V gene TRBV11-2; 9 bases line up with TRBD1. This CDR3 has 18 residues. With V trimmed by 5 bases and J by 5 bases, 18 bases remained unmatched. Germline V gene lookup returns CDR1 SGHAT and CDR2 FQNNGV. The CDR3 DNA reads as TGTGCCAGCAGCGACAACGTACCGGGACAGGGATTTAAGGAGACCCAGTACTTC. Its protein product is CASSDNVPGQGFKETQYF.

The table lists this clonotype with a few counts. The V call is TRBV24-1, the J call TRBJ2-7; 7 bases align to TRBD1. With 2 bases clipped from V and 2 bases from J, the junction kept 5 bases outside the gene matches. Germline CDR1 and CDR2: KGHDR and SFDVKD. CDR3 size: 15 residues. The CDR3 spells CATSDSGTVTYEQYF. CDR3 DNA: TGTGCCACCAGTGATTCCGGGACAGTGACCTACGAGCAGTACTTC.

The table lists this clonotype with a few counts. This chain's CDR3 is CATSRPDNYGYTF. In DNA form, the CDR3 reads TGTGCCACCAGCAGGCCTGACAACTATGGCTACACCTTC. The V and J genes are TRBV15 and TRBJ1-2; no firm D call. With 3 bases removed from V and 2 bases from J, the gap between germline ends came to 7 bases. This CDR3 is built from 13 residues. The germline gives CDR1 LNHNV, CDR2 YYDKDF (reference sequence).

This clonotype has only a few counts. The chain has TRBV4-3 and TRBJ2-3; TRBD1 aligns across 12 bases. The CDR3 is 15 residues long. V trimming: 8 bases; J trimming: 5 bases; junction bases outside the gene matches: 8. Germline CDR1 reads LGHNA; CDR2 reads YSLEER. CDR3 in DNA: TGCGCCAGCGCTCCGGGACAGGGGGCAGTAGATACGCAGTATTTT. It is translated as CASAPGQGAVDTQYF.